The clone carrying this TCR beta chain came up a few times. The antigen is unknown. Housekeeping gene amplification provided the quantification of FFPE tumor DNA. The data were produced by immunoSEQ multiplex PCR, yet TCRdb's version contains in-frame clones alone and is incomplete. The sample includes 35,000 or so clones, approximately 40% of them seen just once. This sample was taken from a study of PD-L1 blockade in urothelial cancer. Regarding the study as a whole: Tumor material consisted of one FFPE sample per patient, not collected immediately before treatment. Durable-benefit patients expanded tumor-associated blood clones more at 3 weeks.

The CDR3 is made up of 17 amino acids. Germline loops: CDR1 SNHLY, CDR2 FYNNEI. V was cut by 0 bases and J by 4 bases, with 18 bases left in between. This receptor was taken from a man aged 60-69 years with urothelial cancer. The source material was tumor tissue, sampled before atezolizumab (anti-PD-L1) treatment. J is TRBJ2-5 and V is TRBV2; a possible D gene is TRBD1 (6 bases). This CDR3 is CASSEAKGGLSRETQYF. For the CDR3, the DNA is TGTGCCAGCAGTGAAGCGAAAGGGGGTCTAAGTCGAGAGACCCAGTACTTC.